Listed below are T cell receptor beta chains from one sample, sequenced in a study of blood T cell repertoires in COVID-19. TCRdb keeps only in-frame clones here, not all; method: immunoSEQ multiplex PCR. The sample lists 100,000 to 150,000 clones; around 82% were seen once. Sequencing was done on a sample of peripheral blood. These receptors came from a woman younger than 45 who had recovered from COVID-19. Both conserved end residues are part of each CDR3. The order of the fields is CDR3 protein, CDR3 DNA, V gene, clone size, J gene, D gene. A D gene is named only where the DNA matches it firmly. Not all rows give a size; the values are once, few, many and, for expanded clones, a class.

CDR3aa: CASSLSGSYGYTF
CDR3nt: TGCGCCAGCAGCTTGTCTGGGAGCTATGGCTACACCTTC
v_gene: TRBV5-1
abundance: -
j_gene: TRBJ1-2
d_gene: -

CDR3aa: CASGLAGGYNEQFF
CDR3nt: TGTGCCAGCGGCCTAGCGGGGGGTTACAATGAGCAGTTCTTC
v_gene: TRBV11-3
abundance: -
j_gene: TRBJ2-1
d_gene: TRBD2

CDR3aa: CARGAGPTDTQYF
CDR3nt: TGTGCCAGGGGAGCGGGCCCCACAGATACGCAGTATTTT
v_gene: TRBV2
abundance: -
j_gene: TRBJ2-3
d_gene: -

CDR3aa: CASSLIPSPGYTEAFF
CDR3nt: TGTGCCAGCAGCCTCATCCCCTCACCAGGTTACACTGAAGCTTTCTTT
v_gene: TRBV9
abundance: -
j_gene: TRBJ1-1
d_gene: -

CDR3aa: CASSGESLGNQPQHF
CDR3nt: TGTGCCAGCAGTGGTGAAAGCCTCGGGAATCAGCCCCAGCATTTT
v_gene: TRBV2
abundance: -
j_gene: TRBJ1-5
d_gene: -

CDR3aa: CASSYQGDTGELFF
CDR3nt: TGTGCCAGCAGTTACCAGGGGGACACCGGGGAGCTGTTTTTT
v_gene: TRBV6-5
abundance: once
j_gene: TRBJ2-2
d_gene: TRBD1

CDR3aa: CASSPPGESTEAFF
CDR3nt: TGTGCCAGCAGCCCCCCAGGGGAAAGCACTGAAGCTTTCTTT
v_gene: TRBV5-5
abundance: once
j_gene: TRBJ1-1
d_gene: -

CDR3aa: CASTLGGTDTGELFF
CDR3nt: TGTGCCAGCACCCTGGGGGGAACGGACACCGGGGAGCTGTTTTTT
v_gene: TRBV5-4
abundance: -
j_gene: TRBJ2-2
d_gene: -

CDR3aa: CASSPSPGQGDYGYTF
CDR3nt: TGTGCCAGCTCACCATCGCCGGGACAGGGGGACTATGGCTACACCTTC
v_gene: TRBV18
abundance: -
j_gene: TRBJ1-2
d_gene: TRBD1

CDR3aa: CASSSADRGTYEQYF
CDR3nt: TGTGCCAGCAGTTCCGCTGACAGGGGAACCTACGAGCAGTACTTC
v_gene: TRBV6-2/TRBV6-3
abundance: -
j_gene: TRBJ2-7
d_gene: TRBD1

CDR3aa: CSVVGAGGGETQYF
CDR3nt: TGCAGCGTTGTCGGTGCGGGAGGTGGAGAGACCCAGTACTTC
v_gene: TRBV29-1
abundance: -
j_gene: TRBJ2-5
d_gene: TRBD2

CDR3aa: CASSKGQGEGNEQFF
CDR3nt: TGTGCCAGTAGTAAAGGGCAGGGGGAAGGCAATGAGCAGTTCTTC
v_gene: TRBV19
abundance: once
j_gene: TRBJ2-1
d_gene: TRBD1

CDR3aa: CASSEAITGVGTDTQYF
CDR3nt: TGCGCCAGCAGTGAGGCGATAACGGGAGTAGGCACAGATACGCAGTATTTT
v_gene: TRBV10-1
abundance: -
j_gene: TRBJ2-3
d_gene: -

CDR3aa: CASSFNKNTEAFF
CDR3nt: TGTGCCAGCAGCTTTAACAAAAACACTGAAGCTTTCTTT
v_gene: TRBV7-3
abundance: -
j_gene: TRBJ1-1
d_gene: -

CDR3aa: CSASRGGVETQYF
CDR3nt: TGCAGTGCTAGTAGGGGGGGTGTGGAGACCCAGTACTTC
v_gene: TRBV20-1
abundance: -
j_gene: TRBJ2-5
d_gene: -

CDR3aa: CASSLRLAGGRTDTQYF
CDR3nt: TGTGCCAGCTCACTACGACTAGCGGGAGGGCGGACAGATACGCAGTATTTT
v_gene: TRBV18
abundance: -
j_gene: TRBJ2-3
d_gene: TRBD2

CDR3aa: CASSFLASGRGTDTQYF
CDR3nt: TGTGCCAGCAGTTTTTTGGCTAGCGGGAGAGGTACAGATACGCAGTATTTT
v_gene: TRBV28
abundance: -
j_gene: TRBJ2-3
d_gene: TRBD2

CDR3aa: CASSDSLADYTGELFF
CDR3nt: TGTGCCAGCAGCGACAGTTTAGCGGATTACACCGGGGAGCTGTTTTTT
v_gene: TRBV9
abundance: -
j_gene: TRBJ2-2
d_gene: -

CDR3aa: CASSLGTSGNYQETQYF
CDR3nt: TGTGCCAGCAGCTTAGGGACTAGCGGGAATTACCAAGAGACCCAGTACTTC
v_gene: TRBV7-9
abundance: -
j_gene: TRBJ2-5
d_gene: TRBD2